This T cell receptor beta chain was retrieved from a study of shared clonotypes between healthy human individuals. Study-wide results and limits: Sharing across four donors was highest in naive CD4 (roughly 5%) and lowest in memory CD8 (around 0.4%).

V lost 7 bases, J lost 3 bases, and 19 bases lay in between. The germline gives CDR1 SNHLY, CDR2 FYNNEI. This CDR3 is built from 15 residues. Points on this clone: The target antigen is unknown.

For sorted subsets, 150 to 200 ng DNA per replicate equaled 33,000 or so T cell genomes. The data were produced by immunoSEQ multiplex PCR, yet TCRdb's version contains in-frame clones alone and is incomplete. The data contain around 300,000 clones, 80% to 90% of them seen just once; the ten biggest clones take up around 15%. The material sequenced was memory CD8+ T cells sorted from blood. The subset here: CD45RO+ cells pooled with CCR7-negative TemRA cells. This clonotype was sampled from a man younger than 35 in good health. This sequence joins TRBV2 and TRBJ2-7; D not resolved. The CDR3 protein is CASISMVGWVYEQYF. For the CDR3, the DNA is TGTGCCAGCATCTCTATGGTGGGGTGGGTCTACGAGCAGTACTTC.